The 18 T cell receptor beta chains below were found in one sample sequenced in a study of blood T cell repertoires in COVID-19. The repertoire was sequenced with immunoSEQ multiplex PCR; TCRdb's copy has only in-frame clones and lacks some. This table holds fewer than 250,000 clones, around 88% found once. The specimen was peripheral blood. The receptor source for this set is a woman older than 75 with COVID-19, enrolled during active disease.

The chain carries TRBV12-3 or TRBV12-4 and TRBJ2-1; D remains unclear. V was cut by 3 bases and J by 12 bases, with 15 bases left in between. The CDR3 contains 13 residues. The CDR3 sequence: CASSLADSLGQFF. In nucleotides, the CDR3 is TGTGCCAGCAGTTTGGCCGACTCCCTGGGGCAGTTCTTC.

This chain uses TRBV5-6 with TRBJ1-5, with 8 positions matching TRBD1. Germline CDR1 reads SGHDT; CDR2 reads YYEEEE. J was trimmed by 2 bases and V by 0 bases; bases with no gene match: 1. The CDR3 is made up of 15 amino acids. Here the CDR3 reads CASSLGQGRNQPQHF. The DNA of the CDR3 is TGTGCCAGCAGCTTGGGACAGGGGCGCAATCAGCCCCAGCATTTT.

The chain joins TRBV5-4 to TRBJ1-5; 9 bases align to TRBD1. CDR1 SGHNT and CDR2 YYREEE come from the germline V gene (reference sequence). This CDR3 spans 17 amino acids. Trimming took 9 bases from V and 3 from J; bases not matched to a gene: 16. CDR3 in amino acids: CATIRDRDFIDNQPQHF. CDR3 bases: TGTGCCACGATCCGGGACAGGGATTTTATCGACAATCAGCCCCAGCATTTT.

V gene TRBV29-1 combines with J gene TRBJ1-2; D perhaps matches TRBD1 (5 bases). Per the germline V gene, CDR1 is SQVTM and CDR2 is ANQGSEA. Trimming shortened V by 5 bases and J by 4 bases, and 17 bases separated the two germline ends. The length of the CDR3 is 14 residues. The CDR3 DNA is TGCAGCGTTATCAGTGGGGCCCCGGGCTATGGCTACACCTTC. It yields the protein CSVISGAPGYGYTF.

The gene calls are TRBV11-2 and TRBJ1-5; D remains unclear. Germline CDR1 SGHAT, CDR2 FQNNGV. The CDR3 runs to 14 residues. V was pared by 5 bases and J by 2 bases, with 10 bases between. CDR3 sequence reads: CASSPDLGNQPQHF. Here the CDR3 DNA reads TGTGCCAGCAGCCCTGACTTGGGCAATCAGCCCCAGCATTTT.

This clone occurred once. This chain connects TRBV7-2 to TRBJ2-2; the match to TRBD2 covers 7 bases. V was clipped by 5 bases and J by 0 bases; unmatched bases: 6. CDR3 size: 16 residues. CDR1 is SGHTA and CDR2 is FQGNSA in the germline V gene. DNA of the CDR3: TGTGCCAGCAGCCCCCCTGGACTAGCGAACACCGGGGAGCTGTTTTTT. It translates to CASSPPGLANTGELFF.

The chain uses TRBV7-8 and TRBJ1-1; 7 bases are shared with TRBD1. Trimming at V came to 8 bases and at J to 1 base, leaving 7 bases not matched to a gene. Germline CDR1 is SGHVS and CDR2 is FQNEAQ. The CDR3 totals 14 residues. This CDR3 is CASLLGTANTEAFF. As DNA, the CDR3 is TGTGCCAGCTTATTGGGGACAGCGAACACTGAAGCTTTCTTT.

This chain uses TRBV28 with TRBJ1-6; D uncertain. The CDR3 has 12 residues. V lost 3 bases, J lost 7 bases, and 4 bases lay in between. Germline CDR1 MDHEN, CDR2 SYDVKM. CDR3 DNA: TGTGCCAGCAGTTTTGGCAATTCACCCCTCCACTTT. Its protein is CASSFGNSPLHF.

CDR3 bases: TGTGCCAGCTCACCGCCGCGAGGGACACTAATCATGAACACTGAAGCTTTCTTT. It translates to CASSPPRGTLIMNTEAFF. The chain recombines TRBV18 with TRBJ1-1; D is perhaps TRBD1 (6 bases). The V gene's germline CDR1 is KGHSH and CDR2 LQKENI. The CDR3 has 18 residues. V lost 3 bases, J lost 0 bases, and 20 bases lay in between.

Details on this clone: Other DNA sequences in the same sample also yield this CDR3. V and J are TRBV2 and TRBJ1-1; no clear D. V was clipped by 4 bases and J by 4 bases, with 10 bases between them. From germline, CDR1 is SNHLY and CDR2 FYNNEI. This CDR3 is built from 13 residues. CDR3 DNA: TGTGCCAGCAGTGGAGGTAGCGGCACTGAAGCTTTCTTT. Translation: CASSGGSGTEAFF.

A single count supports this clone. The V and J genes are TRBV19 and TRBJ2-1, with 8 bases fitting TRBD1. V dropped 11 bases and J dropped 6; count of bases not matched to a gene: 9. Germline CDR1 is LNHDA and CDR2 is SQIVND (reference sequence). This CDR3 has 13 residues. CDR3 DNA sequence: TGTGCCTGCAGGGCAGGGGGCGGCAATGAGCAGTTCTTC. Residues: CACRAGGGNEQFF. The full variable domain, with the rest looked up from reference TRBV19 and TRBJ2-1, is DGGITQSPKYLFRKEGQNVTLSCEQNLNHDAMYWYRQDPGQGLRLIYYSQIVNDFQKGDIAEGYSVSREKKESFPLTVTSAQKNPTAFYLCACRAGGGNEQFFGPGTRLTVL.

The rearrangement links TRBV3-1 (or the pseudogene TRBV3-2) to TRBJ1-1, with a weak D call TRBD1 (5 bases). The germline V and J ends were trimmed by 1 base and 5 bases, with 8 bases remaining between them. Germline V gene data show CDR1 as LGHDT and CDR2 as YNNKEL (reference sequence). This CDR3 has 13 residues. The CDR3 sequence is CASSQARVTEAFF. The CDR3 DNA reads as TGTGCCAGCAGCCAAGCCAGGGTGACTGAAGCTTTCTTT.

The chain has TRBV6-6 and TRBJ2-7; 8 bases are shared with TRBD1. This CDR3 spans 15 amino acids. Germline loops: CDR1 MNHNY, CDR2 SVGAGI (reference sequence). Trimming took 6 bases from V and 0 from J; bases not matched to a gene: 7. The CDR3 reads CASRTRQGSSYEQYF. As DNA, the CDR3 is TGTGCCAGCAGAACCCGACAGGGGAGCTCCTACGAGCAGTACTTC.

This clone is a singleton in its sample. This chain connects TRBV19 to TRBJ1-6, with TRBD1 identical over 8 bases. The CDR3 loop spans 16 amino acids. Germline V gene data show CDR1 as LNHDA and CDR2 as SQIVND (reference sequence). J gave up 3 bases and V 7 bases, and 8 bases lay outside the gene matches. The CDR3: CASTQGQGVYNSPLHF. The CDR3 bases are TGTGCCAGTACCCAAGGACAGGGCGTCTATAATTCACCCCTCCACTTT. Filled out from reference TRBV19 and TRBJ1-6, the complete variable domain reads DGGITQSPKYLFRKEGQNVTLSCEQNLNHDAMYWYRQDPGQGLRLIYYSQIVNDFQKGDIAEGYSVSREKKESFPLTVTSAQKNPTAFYLCASTQGQGVYNSPLHFGNGTRLTVT.

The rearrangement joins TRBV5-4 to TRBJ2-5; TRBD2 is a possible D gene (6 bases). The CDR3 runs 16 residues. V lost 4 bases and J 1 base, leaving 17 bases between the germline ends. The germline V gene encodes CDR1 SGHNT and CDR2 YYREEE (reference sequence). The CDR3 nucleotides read TGTGCCAGCAGCCGCGTGGCGGGAAGCCCCCAAGAGACCCAGTACTTC. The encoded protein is CASSRVAGSPQETQYF.

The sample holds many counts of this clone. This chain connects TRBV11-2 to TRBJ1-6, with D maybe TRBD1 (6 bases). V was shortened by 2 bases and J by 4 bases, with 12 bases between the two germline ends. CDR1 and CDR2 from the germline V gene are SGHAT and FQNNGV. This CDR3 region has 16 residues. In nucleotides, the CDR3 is TGTGCCAGCAGCTTAACAGGGAATACTTATAATTCACCCCTCCACTTT. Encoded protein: CASSLTGNTYNSPLHF.

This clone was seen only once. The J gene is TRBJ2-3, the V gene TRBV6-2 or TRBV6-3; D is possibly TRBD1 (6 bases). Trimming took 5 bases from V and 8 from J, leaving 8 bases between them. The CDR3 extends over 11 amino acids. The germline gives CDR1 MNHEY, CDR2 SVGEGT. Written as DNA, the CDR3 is TGTGCCAGCAGTAGGGGGAGTACGCAGTATTTT. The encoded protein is CASSRGSTQYF.

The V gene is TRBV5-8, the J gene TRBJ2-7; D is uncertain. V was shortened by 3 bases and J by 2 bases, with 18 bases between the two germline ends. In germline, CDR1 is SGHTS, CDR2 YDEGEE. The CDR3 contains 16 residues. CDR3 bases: TGTGCCAGCAGCTACCCGCCCTCATTGGCAACCTACGAGCAGTACGTC. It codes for CASSYPPSLATYEQYV.